This T cell receptor (beta chain) was sequenced for a study of PD-1 blockade in classical Hodgkin lymphoma. Overall study results and limits: It was among complete responders that baseline diversity resembled that of newly diagnosed patients.

Measured with immunoSEQ multiplex PCR; TCRdb has only the in-frame clones, and not every one. The sample includes 43,000 or so clones, 73% of them seen just once. Each patient experienced a relapse that followed autologous stem cell transplantation, and brentuximab vedotin exposure varied. The CDR3 has 16 residues. Trimming cost V 0 bases and J 6 bases, with 15 bases left between them. The germline gives CDR1 MGHRA, CDR2 YSYEKL. With respect to this clone: Its target is not known.

The TCR sequence derives from a human donor with classical Hodgkin lymphoma. Sequencing was performed on peripheral blood mononuclear cells (PBMCs), taken at baseline. The V gene is TRBV4-1, the J gene TRBJ2-1; D is possibly TRBD1 (7 bases). CDR3 nucleotide sequence: TGCGCCAGCAGCCAAGATCAGTTCAGGGGGGCCAATGAGCAGTTCTTC. Translating gives CASSQDQFRGANEQFF.